The rows below give T cell receptor beta chains drawn from one sample of a study of response to subunit inactivated influenza vaccine. TCRdb reprocessed the RT-PCR reads with MiXCR, giving one entry per CDR3 protein. The sample carries approximately 530,000 distinct CDR3 sequences, approximately 6.9% recorded once. The sequences come from PBMCs from blood, collected around 25 months after vaccination. These receptors were obtained from a man aged 50-75 years who received an inactivated influenza vaccine. Each CDR3 is given with its conserved first and last residue. Fields, in order: clone size, V gene, D gene, J gene, CDR3 protein, CDR3 DNA. A D gene is named only where the DNA matches it firmly. Clone size is not always given. Where it is, it says once, few, many or a class for expanded clones.

>-|TRBV27|-|TRBJ2-1
CASSSVTGAGGYNEQFF
TGTGCCAGCAGTTCAGTAACCGGGGCTGGGGGTTACAATGAGCAGTTCTTC
>few|TRBV4-2|-|TRBJ2-3
CASSPKVGGSTDTQYF
TGTGCCAGCAGCCCGAAGGTGGGGGGCTCCACAGATACGCAGTATTTT
>few|TRBV20-1|TRBD1|TRBJ2-3
CSARRPGTGGHTQYF
TGCAGTGCTAGAAGACCCGGGACAGGGGGTCATACGCAGTATTTT
>many|TRBV25-1|-|TRBJ2-7
CASSGLGRSSYEQYF
TGTGCCAGCAGTGGGTTAGGCCGTAGCTCCTACGAGCAGTACTTC
>-|TRBV7-2|-|TRBJ2-3
CASSLAGGLSTDTQYF
TGTGCCAGCAGCTTAGCGGGGGGGCTGAGCACAGATACGCAGTATTTT
>-|TRBV15|TRBD1|TRBJ1-2
CATSGDRGNYGYTF
TGTGCCACCAGCGGGGACAGGGGGAACTATGGCTACACCTTC
>-|TRBV6-1|TRBD2|TRBJ2-1
CASSNLKRGGMGEQFF
TGTGCCAGCAGTAATCTTAAGCGGGGAGGTATGGGGGAGCAGTTCTTC
>many|TRBV24-1|-|TRBJ2-1
CATSDFLSEQFF
TGTGCCACCAGTGATTTCCTGAGTGAGCAGTTCTTC
>few|TRBV3-1|TRBD2|TRBJ2-7
CASSLGLAGGLEQYF
TGTGCCAGCAGCCTGGGACTAGCGGGAGGCCTCGAGCAGTACTTC
>few|TRBV11-2|-|TRBJ1-2
CASSSSLGYTF
TGTGCCAGCAGCTCCTCCCTTGGCTACACCTTC
>few|TRBV4-3|-|TRBJ2-1
CASSQEKGDNEQFF
TGCGCCAGCAGCCAAGAGAAGGGGGACAATGAGCAGTTCTTC
>many|TRBV3-1|-|TRBJ1-5
CASSQDPNSNQPQHF
TGTGCCAGCAGCCAAGATCCGAATAGCAATCAGCCCCAGCATTTT